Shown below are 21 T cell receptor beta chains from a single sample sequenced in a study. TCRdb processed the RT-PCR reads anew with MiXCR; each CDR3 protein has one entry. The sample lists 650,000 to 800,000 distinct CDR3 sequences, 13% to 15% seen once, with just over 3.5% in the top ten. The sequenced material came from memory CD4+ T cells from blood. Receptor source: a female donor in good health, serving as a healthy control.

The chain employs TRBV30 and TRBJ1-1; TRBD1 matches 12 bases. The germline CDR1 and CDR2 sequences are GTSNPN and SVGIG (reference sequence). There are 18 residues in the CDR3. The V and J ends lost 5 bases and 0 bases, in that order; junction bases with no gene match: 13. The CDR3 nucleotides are TGTGCCTGGCGAGCCGGGACAGGGGGCGTTGGAGTGAACACTGAAGCTTTCTTT. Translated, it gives CAWRAGTGGVGVNTEAFF.

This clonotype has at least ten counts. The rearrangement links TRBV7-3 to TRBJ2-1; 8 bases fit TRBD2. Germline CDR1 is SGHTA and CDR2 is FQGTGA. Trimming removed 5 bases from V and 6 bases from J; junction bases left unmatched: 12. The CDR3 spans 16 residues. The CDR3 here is CASSEPGLVAGNEQFF. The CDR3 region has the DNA TGTGCCAGCAGCGAACCGGGACTAGTAGCGGGCAATGAGCAGTTCTTC. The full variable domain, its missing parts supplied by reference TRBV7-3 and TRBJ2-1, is GAGVSQTPSNKVTEKGKYVELRCDPISGHTALYWYRQSLGQGPEFLIYFQGTGAADDSGLPNDRFFAVRPEGSVSTLKIQRTERGDSAVYLCASSEPGLVAGNEQFFGPGTRLTVL.

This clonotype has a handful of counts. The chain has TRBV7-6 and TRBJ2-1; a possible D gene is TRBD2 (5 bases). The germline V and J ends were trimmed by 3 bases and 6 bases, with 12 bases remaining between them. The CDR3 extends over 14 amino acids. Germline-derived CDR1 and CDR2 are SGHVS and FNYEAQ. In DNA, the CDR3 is TGTGCCAGCAGCTTTGAACCTGGAGGCAATGAGCAGTTCTTC. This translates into CASSFEPGGNEQFF.

CDR3 in DNA: TGTGCCAGCAGTTCCTCCGGGACTAATGATTACGAGCAGTACTTC. This gives the protein CASSSSGTNDYEQYF. The V and J genes are TRBV28 and TRBJ2-7, with 7 nucleotides matching TRBD2. Germline CDR1 is MDHEN and CDR2 is SYDVKM. The CDR3 runs 15 residues. After removal of 4 bases from V and 4 bases from J, the junction contained 10 bases not matched to a gene.

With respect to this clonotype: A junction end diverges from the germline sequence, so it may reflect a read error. Written as DNA, the CDR3 is TGTGCCAGCAGCTTTTTTGCCACTAAAGCTTTCTTT. Translating gives CASSFFATKAFF. The J gene is TRBJ1-1, the V gene TRBV5-5; D is unclear. In germline, CDR1 is SGHKS, CDR2 YYEKEE (reference sequence). This CDR3 has 12 residues.

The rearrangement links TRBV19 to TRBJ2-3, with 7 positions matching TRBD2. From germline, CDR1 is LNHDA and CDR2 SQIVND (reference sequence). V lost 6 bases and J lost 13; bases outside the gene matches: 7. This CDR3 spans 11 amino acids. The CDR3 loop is CASRTGTKEYF. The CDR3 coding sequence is TGTGCCAGTAGAACCGGGACTAAGGAGTATTTT. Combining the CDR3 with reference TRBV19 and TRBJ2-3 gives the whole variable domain DGGITQSPKYLFRKEGQNVTLSCEQNLNHDAMYWYRQDPGQGLRLIYYSQIVNDFQKGDIAEGYSVSREKKESFPLTVTSAQKNPTAFYLCASRTGTKEYFGPGTRLTVL.

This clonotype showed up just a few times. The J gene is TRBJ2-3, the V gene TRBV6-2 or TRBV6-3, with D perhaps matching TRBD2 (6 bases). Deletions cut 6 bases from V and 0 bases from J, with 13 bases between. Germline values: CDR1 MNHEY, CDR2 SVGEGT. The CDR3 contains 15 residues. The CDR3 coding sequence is TGTGCCAGCAGCCGAGGACTAACTAGCACAGATACGCAGTATTTT. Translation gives CASSRGLTSTDTQYF.

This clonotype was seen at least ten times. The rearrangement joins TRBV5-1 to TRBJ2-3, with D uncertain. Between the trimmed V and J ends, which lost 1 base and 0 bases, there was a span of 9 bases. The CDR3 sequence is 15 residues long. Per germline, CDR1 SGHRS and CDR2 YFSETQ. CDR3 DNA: TGCGCCAGCAGCTTGCGACTCTCTAGCACAGATACGCAGTATTTT. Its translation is CASSLRLSSTDTQYF.

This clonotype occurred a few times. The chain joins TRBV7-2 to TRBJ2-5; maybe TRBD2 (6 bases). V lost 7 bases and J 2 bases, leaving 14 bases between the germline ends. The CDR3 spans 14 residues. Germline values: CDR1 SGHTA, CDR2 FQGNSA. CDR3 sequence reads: CASTPWRGQETQYF. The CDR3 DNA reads TGTGCCAGCACCCCCTGGCGGGGACAAGAGACCCAGTACTTC. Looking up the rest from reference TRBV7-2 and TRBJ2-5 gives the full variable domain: GAGVSQSPSNKVTEKGKDVELRCDPISGHTALYWYRQSLGQGLEFLIYFQGNSAPDKSGLPSDRFSAERTGGSVSTLTIQRTQQEDSAVYLCASTPWRGQETQYFGPGTRLLVL.

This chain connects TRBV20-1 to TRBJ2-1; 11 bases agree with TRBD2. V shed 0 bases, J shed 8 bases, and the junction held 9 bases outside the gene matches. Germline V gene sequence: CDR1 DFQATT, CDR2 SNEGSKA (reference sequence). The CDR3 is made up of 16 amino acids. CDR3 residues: CSAREVAGGLVDEQFF. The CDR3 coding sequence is TGCAGTGCTAGAGAAGTAGCGGGGGGGCTTGTCGATGAGCAGTTCTTC.

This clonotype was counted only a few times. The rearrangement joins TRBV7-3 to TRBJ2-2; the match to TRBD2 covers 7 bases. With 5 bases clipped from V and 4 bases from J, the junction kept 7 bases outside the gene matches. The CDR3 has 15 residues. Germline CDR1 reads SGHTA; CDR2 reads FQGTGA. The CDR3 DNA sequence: TGTGCCAGCAGCAGAGGACTAGGGAGCACCGGGGAGCTGTTTTTT. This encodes CASSRGLGSTGELFF.

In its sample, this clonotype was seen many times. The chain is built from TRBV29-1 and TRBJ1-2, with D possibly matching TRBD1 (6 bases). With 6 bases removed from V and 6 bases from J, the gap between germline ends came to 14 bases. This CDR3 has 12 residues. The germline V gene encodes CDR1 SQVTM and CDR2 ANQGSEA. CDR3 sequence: CSVFGGSDGYTF. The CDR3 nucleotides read TGCAGCGTATTTGGGGGCTCGGATGGCTACACCTTC.

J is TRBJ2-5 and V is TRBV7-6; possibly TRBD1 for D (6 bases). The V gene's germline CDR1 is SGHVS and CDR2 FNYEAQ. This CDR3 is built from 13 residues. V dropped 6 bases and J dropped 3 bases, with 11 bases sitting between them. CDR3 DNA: TGTGCCAGCAGGCAGACAGGCGAAGAGACCCAGTACTTC. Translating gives CASRQTGEETQYF.

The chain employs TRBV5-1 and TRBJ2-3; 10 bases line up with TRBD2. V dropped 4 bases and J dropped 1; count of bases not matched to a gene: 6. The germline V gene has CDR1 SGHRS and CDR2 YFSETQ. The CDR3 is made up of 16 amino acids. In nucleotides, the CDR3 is TGCGCCAGCAGCCCTTCCGGGACTAGCGGCACAGATACGCAGTATTTT. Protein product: CASSPSGTSGTDTQYF.

CDR3 loop: CASSIDIRTSEQFF. The CDR3 nucleotides read TGCGCCAGCAGTATAGACATAAGGACCAGTGAGCAGTTCTTC. J is TRBJ2-1 and V is TRBV5-1; D gene uncertain. In germline, CDR1 is SGHRS, CDR2 YFSETQ. V lost 5 bases to trimming and J lost 9 bases, with 18 bases between them. This CDR3 contains 14 residues.

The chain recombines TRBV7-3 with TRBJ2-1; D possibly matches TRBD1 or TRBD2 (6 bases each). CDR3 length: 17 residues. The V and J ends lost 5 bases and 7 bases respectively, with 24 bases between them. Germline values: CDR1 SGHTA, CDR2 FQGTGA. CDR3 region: CASSPRGARGDRNEQFF. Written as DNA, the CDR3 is TGTGCCAGCAGCCCAAGGGGGGCTAGAGGGGATCGTAATGAGCAGTTCTTC.

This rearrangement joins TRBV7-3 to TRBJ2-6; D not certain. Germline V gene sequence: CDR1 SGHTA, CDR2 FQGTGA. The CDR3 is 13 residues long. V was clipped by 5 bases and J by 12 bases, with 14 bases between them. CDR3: CASSGTAKGVLTF. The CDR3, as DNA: TGTGCCAGCAGCGGCACAGCGAAGGGCGTCCTGACTTTC.

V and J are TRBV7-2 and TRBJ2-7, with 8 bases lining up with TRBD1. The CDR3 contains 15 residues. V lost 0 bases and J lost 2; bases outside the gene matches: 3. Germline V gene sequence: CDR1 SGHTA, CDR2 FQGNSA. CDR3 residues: CASSLAQGATYEQYF. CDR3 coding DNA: TGTGCCAGCAGCTTAGCGCAGGGGGCCACCTACGAGCAGTACTTC. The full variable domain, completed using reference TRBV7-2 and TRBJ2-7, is GAGVSQSPSNKVTEKGKDVELRCDPISGHTALYWYRQSLGQGLEFLIYFQGNSAPDKSGLPSDRFSAERTGGSVSTLTIQRTQQEDSAVYLCASSLAQGATYEQYFGPGTRLTVT.

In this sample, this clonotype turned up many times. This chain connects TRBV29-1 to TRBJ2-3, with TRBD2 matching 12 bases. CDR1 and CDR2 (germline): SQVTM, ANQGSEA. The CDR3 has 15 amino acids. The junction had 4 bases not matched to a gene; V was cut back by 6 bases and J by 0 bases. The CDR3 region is CSVAGTSGSTDTQYF. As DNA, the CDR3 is TGCAGCGTCGCTGGGACTAGCGGGAGCACAGATACGCAGTATTTT.

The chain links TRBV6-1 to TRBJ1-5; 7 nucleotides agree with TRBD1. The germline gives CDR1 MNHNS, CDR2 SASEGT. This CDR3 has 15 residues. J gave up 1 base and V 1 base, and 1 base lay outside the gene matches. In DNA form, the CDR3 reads TGTGCCAGCAGTGAAGTAGGGGGCAGCAATCAGCCCCAGCATTTT. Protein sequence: CASSEVGGSNQPQHF.

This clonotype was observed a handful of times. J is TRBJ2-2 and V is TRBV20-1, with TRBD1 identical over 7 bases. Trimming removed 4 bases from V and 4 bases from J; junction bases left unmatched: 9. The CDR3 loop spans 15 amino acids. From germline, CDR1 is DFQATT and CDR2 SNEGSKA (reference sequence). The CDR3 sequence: CSATTGDGGTGELFF. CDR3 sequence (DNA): TGCAGTGCTACAACAGGGGATGGAGGCACCGGGGAGCTGTTTTTT.